This T cell receptor beta chain was sequenced in a study of T cell clusters in autoimmune cytopenias. TRB was amplified by touch-down multiplex PCR, primer pools A and B combined. TCRdb re-analyzed the multiplex PCR reads; it lists each CDR3 protein once, without DNA. Recorded for this sample: some 6,000 distinct CDR3 sequences. Some 34,000 genome equivalents of blood DNA were amplified for TRB. By frequency, this clonotype registers medium-sized. The receptor comes from a human donor with an autoimmune cytopenia or autoimmune hepatitis (not recorded which). Sequencing was done on a sample of peripheral blood.

This CDR3 reads CASSYEGGTYGYTF. J is TRBJ1-2 and V is TRBV6-5. Germline CDR1 is MNHEY and CDR2 is SVGAGI. The CDR3 runs 14 residues.